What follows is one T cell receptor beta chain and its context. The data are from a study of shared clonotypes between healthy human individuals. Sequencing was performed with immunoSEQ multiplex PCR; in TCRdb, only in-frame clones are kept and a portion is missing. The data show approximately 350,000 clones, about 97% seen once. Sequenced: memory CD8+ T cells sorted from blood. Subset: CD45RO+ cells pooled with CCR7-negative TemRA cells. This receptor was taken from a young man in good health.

The CDR3 nucleotides read TGTGCCAGCAGCCTAGCAGGGCACTCTGGGGCCAACGTCCTGACTTTC. Its translation is CASSLAGHSGANVLTF. The V gene is TRBV13, the J gene TRBJ2-6; either TRBD1 or TRBD2 may supply D (5 bases each). Looked up from germline, CDR1 is PRHDT and CDR2 is FYEKMQ (reference sequence). This CDR3 is 16 amino acids long. The V gene lost 5 bases and the J gene lost 0 bases, with 11 bases spanning the gap.